Sequencing of this TCR beta chain was carried out in a study of blood T cell repertoires in COVID-19. Study overall: Sites across the United States, Italy and Spain contributed samples from acute and convalescent COVID-19. PBMCs, B-cell-depleted T cells, or T cells were the source of the cDNA or gDNA that made up the material.

Trimming removed 5 bases from V and 5 bases from J, with 12 bases in between. The CDR3 runs 13 residues. The germline gives CDR1 SEHNR, CDR2 FQNEAQ (reference sequence). In the original workflow: It was from reference gene primer amplification that nucleated cell counts were estimated. The assay was immunoSEQ multiplex PCR, and TCRdb's table has in-frame clones only and misses some. That table furnishes V, J and clone size, whereas the DNA furnished D and trimming. Of 110,000 to 150,000 clones in the sample, approximately 91% were seen once. This TCR was recovered from a man between 70 and 80 years old with acute or convalescent COVID-19. The source material was peripheral blood. V and J are TRBV7-9 and TRBJ1-1; TRBD1 is a possible D gene (5 bases). CDR3 DNA: TGTGCCAGCAGCCTCATTCAGGGAACTGAAGCTTTCTTT. It encodes CASSLIQGTEAFF. Filled out from reference TRBV7-9 and TRBJ1-1, the complete variable domain reads DTGVSQNPRHKITKRGQNVTFRCDPISEHNRLYWYRQTLGQGPEFLTYFQNEAQLEKSRLLSDRFSAERPKGSFSTLEIQRTEQGDSAMYLCASSLIQGTEAFFGQGTRLTVV.